What follows are 30 T cell receptor beta chains derived from one specimen sequenced in a study of T cells after yellow fever vaccination. TCRdb redid the calling of the 5' RACE reads with MiXCR, one entry per CDR3 protein. The sample shows a few hundred thousand distinct CDR3 sequences, roughly 17% of them seen only once. Source: PBMCs, taken 5 days after the first yellow fever vaccination. These receptor sequences come from a man younger than 35 who received the YFV17D yellow fever vaccine.

The gene calls are TRBV21-1 and TRBJ2-7; no DNA check was done on the table's D call, TRBD1. TRBV21-1 has pseudogene status. This CDR3 has 13 residues. The CDR3 sequence: CASSRDGSYEQYV. The CDR3 DNA sequence: TGTGCCAGCAGCAGGGACGGATCCTACGAGCAGTACGTC.

This rearrangement joins TRBV28 to TRBJ1-5, with 7 bases matching TRBD1. J lost 5 bases, V lost 5 bases, and 9 bases had no gene match. CDR1 and CDR2 from the germline V gene are MDHEN and SYDVKM. The CDR3 consists of 15 residues. The CDR3 spells CASSPWTGRDQPQHF. In DNA, the CDR3 is TGTGCCAGCAGTCCCTGGACAGGAAGGGATCAGCCCCAGCATTTT.

Written as DNA, the CDR3 is TGTGCCTGGAGTTGGGGGGAGGTCCGGGGAGAGGGCTATGGCTACACCTTC. Encoded protein: CAWSWGEVRGEGYGYTF. The chain is built from TRBV30 and TRBJ1-2, with D perhaps TRBD1 (5 bases). The CDR3 has 17 residues. V lost 2 bases and J 4 bases, leaving 23 bases between the germline ends. CDR1 GTSNPN and CDR2 SVGIG come from the germline V gene (reference sequence). Based on the CDR3 plus reference TRBV30 and TRBJ1-2, the full variable domain is SQTIHQWPATLVQPVGSPLSLECTVEGTSNPNLYWYRQAAGRGLQLLFYSVGIGQISSEVPQNLSASRPQDRQFILSSKKLLLSDSGFYLCAWSWGEVRGEGYGYTFGSGTRLTVV.

The CDR3 DNA is TGTGCCAGCAGTTACCTTGGATCCCCCAATGAGCAGTTCTTC. Its protein is CASSYLGSPNEQFF. The chain couples TRBV6-5 to TRBJ2-1, with D uncertain. Trimming left V 2 bases short and J 6 bases short, with 11 bases between. The CDR3 spans 14 residues. Germline values: CDR1 MNHEY, CDR2 SVGAGI.

The chain joins TRBV2 to TRBJ2-2; no clear D. V shed 0 bases and J shed 4 bases, with 6 bases lying between them. CDR1 and CDR2 (germline): SNHLY, FYNNEI. The CDR3 spans 14 residues. The DNA of the CDR3 is TGTGCCAGCAGTGAAGCCTTTACCACCGGGGAGCTGTTTTTT. Amino acid sequence: CASSEAFTTGELFF.

This clonotype was recorded many times. The chain employs TRBV7-2 and TRBJ2-2, with 9 positions matching TRBD1. This CDR3 region has 15 residues. Per the germline V gene, CDR1 is SGHTA and CDR2 is FQGNSA. J lost 7 bases, V lost 4 bases, and 7 bases had no gene match. In DNA form, the CDR3 reads TGTGCCAGCAGCTCGGGACAGGGCGGCGGCGGGGAGCTGTTTTTT. This encodes CASSSGQGGGGELFF.

In nucleotides, the CDR3 is TGTGCCAGCAGCAACACGGGACAGGGCTACAATACGCAGTATTTT. As protein: CASSNTGQGYNTQYF. The chain is built from TRBV7-9 and TRBJ2-3; 9 nucleotides agree with TRBD1. The CDR3 totals 15 residues. The germline gives CDR1 SEHNR, CDR2 FQNEAQ (reference sequence). The trim removed 5 bases at V and 7 bases at J, leaving 10 bases unmatched.

This clonotype was observed at least ten times. The chain combines TRBV29-1 with TRBJ2-2; D unresolved. Germline CDR1 and CDR2: SQVTM and ANQGSEA. Trimming removed 4 bases from V and 3 bases from J, with 3 bases in between. The CDR3 spans 11 residues. The CDR3 DNA follows: TGCAGCGTTGCAGACACCGGGGAGCTGTTTTTT. This sequence encodes CSVADTGELFF.

The rearrangement uses TRBV7-2 and TRBJ1-2, with 9 bases matching TRBD1. The CDR3 has 16 amino acids. Germline lookup yields CDR1 SGHTA and CDR2 FQGNSA. The junction had 13 bases not matched to a gene; V was cut back by 5 bases and J by 6 bases. The CDR3 is CASSGPTGGDGHGYTF. The CDR3 DNA reads TGTGCCAGCAGCGGACCGACAGGGGGTGATGGGCATGGCTACACCTTC. Looking up the rest from reference TRBV7-2 and TRBJ1-2 gives the full variable domain: GAGVSQSPSNKVTEKGKDVELRCDPISGHTALYWYRQSLGQGLEFLIYFQGNSAPDKSGLPSDRFSAERTGGSVSTLTIQRTQQEDSAVYLCASSGPTGGDGHGYTFGSGTRLTVV.

The chain recombines TRBV4-1 with TRBJ1-4; no clear D gene. Looked up from germline, CDR1 is MGHRA and CDR2 is YSYEKL. CDR3 length: 14 residues. V lost 1 base, J lost 8 bases, and 11 bases lay in between. The CDR3 region is CASSQVFSGEKLFF. The DNA of the CDR3 is TGCGCCAGCAGCCAAGTCTTTAGTGGGGAAAAACTGTTTTTT.

The chain uses TRBV4-1 and TRBJ2-1, with D possibly TRBD2 on 5 matching bases. Trimming pared 0 bases from V and 7 bases from J, leaving 16 bases between. This CDR3 region has 16 residues. The germline gives CDR1 MGHRA, CDR2 YSYEKL. The CDR3 nucleotides read TGCGCCAGCAGCCAAGATCGTCTAGCCGAAGGGAATGAGCAGTTCTTC. The encoded protein is CASSQDRLAEGNEQFF.

This clonotype was seen repeatedly, ten times or more. The J gene is TRBJ2-5, the V gene TRBV29-1, with 10 bases aligning to TRBD2. The CDR3 runs to 15 residues. Germline CDR1 reads SQVTM; CDR2 reads ANQGSEA. V trimming: 5 bases; J trimming: 1 base; junction bases outside the gene matches: 7. CDR3 amino acids: CSVRVAGGLQETQYF. The CDR3 nucleotides are TGCAGCGTTAGGGTAGCGGGGGGACTCCAAGAGACCCAGTACTTC.

The chain combines TRBV6-5 with TRBJ2-5; D might be TRBD1 or TRBD2, each matching 6 bases. Germline V gene data show CDR1 as MNHEY and CDR2 as SVGAGI. The CDR3 is 16 residues long. V gave up 0 bases and J gave up 5 bases, with 16 bases separating them. The chain's CDR3 is CASSYSTGARLETQYF. The CDR3 bases are TGTGCCAGCAGTTACTCGACGGGGGCGCGGCTGGAGACCCAGTACTTC.

The table lists this clonotype with many counts. CDR3 region: CASSPGADSNQPQHF. The DNA of the CDR3 is TGCGCCAGCAGCCCCGGGGCAGATAGCAATCAGCCCCAGCATTTT. This chain connects TRBV5-1 to TRBJ1-5, with a weak D call TRBD1 (5 bases). Germline assignment: CDR1 SGHRS and CDR2 YFSETQ. The germline V and J ends were trimmed by 4 bases and 0 bases, with 11 bases remaining between them. The CDR3 has 15 amino acids.

This clonotype was observed a few times. The rearrangement links TRBV12-3 or TRBV12-4 to TRBJ2-1, with 11 nucleotides matching TRBD2. V gave up 6 bases and J gave up 12 bases; unmatched junction bases: 10. This CDR3 spans 14 amino acids. The CDR3 nucleotides read TGTGCCAGCAGATCCCCTACTAGCGGGGGTTCGCAGTTCTTC. Translated: CASRSPTSGGSQFF.

This chain links TRBV20-1 with TRBJ2-3; TRBD2 might be the D (6 bases). Between the trimmed V and J ends, which lost 6 bases and 0 bases, there was a span of 16 bases. This CDR3 spans 15 amino acids. The germline V gene has CDR1 DFQATT and CDR2 SNEGSKA (reference sequence). Here the CDR3 reads CSAPPGGISTDTQYF. The CDR3 nucleotides read TGCAGTGCCCCCCCTGGGGGGATTAGCACAGATACGCAGTATTTT.

This clonotype turned up a few times. This chain connects TRBV4-1 to TRBJ1-5, with D uncertain. V lost 1 base and J lost 3, with 13 bases in between. The germline V gene encodes CDR1 MGHRA and CDR2 YSYEKL. This CDR3 has 16 residues. The CDR3 DNA reads as TGCGCCAGCAGCCAAGGGAGAGGAGGCCCCAATCAGCCCCAGCATTTT. Translated, it gives CASSQGRGGPNQPQHF.

The CDR3 spells CASSLSADRGLETQYF. In DNA form, the CDR3 reads TGCGCCAGCAGCTTATCCGCCGACAGGGGTTTGGAGACCCAGTACTTC. The rearrangement joins TRBV5-1 to TRBJ2-5; TRBD1 aligns across 8 bases. The V and J ends lost 2 bases and 5 bases, in that order; junction bases with no gene match: 11. The CDR3 has 16 residues. In germline, CDR1 is SGHRS, CDR2 YFSETQ.

This clonotype appeared many times. This chain uses TRBV12-3 or TRBV12-4 with TRBJ2-5; tentatively, D is TRBD1 or TRBD2 (5 bases each). The CDR3 runs 13 residues. Trimming shortened V by 6 bases and J by 1 base, and 9 bases separated the two germline ends. The CDR3 reads CASSFGGQETQYF. The CDR3 DNA reads as TGTGCCAGCAGCTTTGGGGGCCAAGAGACCCAGTACTTC.

The J gene is TRBJ2-3, the V gene TRBV6-2 or TRBV6-3, with D maybe TRBD2 (7 bases). The CDR3 covers 17 residues. From germline, CDR1 is MNHEY and CDR2 SVGEGT. Deletions cut 5 bases from V and 4 bases from J, with 22 bases between. The CDR3 DNA is TGTGCCAGCAGTGGACTCCGGGACTGGCGGGGGCCAGATACGCAGTATTTT. This encodes CASSGLRDWRGPDTQYF.

The chain joins TRBV7-8 to TRBJ1-1; D gene unclear. CDR3 size: 13 residues. V lost 7 bases, J lost 3 bases, and 12 bases lay in between. In germline, CDR1 is SGHVS, CDR2 FQNEAQ. CDR3 nucleotide sequence: TGTGCCAGCACACCGGAGGAGTACACTGAAGCTTTCTTT. It codes for CASTPEEYTEAFF.

Many counts were recorded for this clonotype. Germline and junction disagree at one end, which may indicate a read error. CDR3 sequence (DNA): TGCGCCAGCATTCAGCCCCAGCATTTT. The encoded protein is CASIQPQHF. The genes are TRBV23-1 and TRBJ1-5; unclear D gene. TRBV23-1 has ORF status, its function being uncertain. This CDR3 spans 9 amino acids.

This chain connects TRBV5-4 to TRBJ2-1; 14 positions agree with TRBD2. Looked up from germline, CDR1 is SGHNT and CDR2 is YYREEE (reference sequence). Trimming took 6 bases from V and 8 from J; bases not matched to a gene: 7. There are 15 residues in the CDR3. The CDR3 here is CASTAGTSGGYEQFF. The CDR3 bases are TGTGCCAGCACCGCCGGGACTAGCGGGGGTTATGAGCAGTTCTTC. Variable domain in full (rest from reference TRBV5-4 and TRBJ2-1): ETGVTQSPTHLIKTRGQQVTLRCSSQSGHNTVSWYQQALGQGPQFIFQYYREEENGRGNFPPRFSGLQFPNYSSELNVNALELDDSALYLCASTAGTSGGYEQFFGPGTRLTVL.

This sequence joins TRBV7-2 and TRBJ1-3; D remains ambiguous. V lost 3 bases, J lost 0 bases, and 6 bases lay in between. The CDR3 is 14 amino acids. Germline-derived CDR1 and CDR2 are SGHTA and FQGNSA. The CDR3 DNA is TGTGCCAGCAGCTTCCACATCTCTGGAAACACCATATATTTT. Protein product: CASSFHISGNTIYF.

The chain recombines TRBV27 with TRBJ2-2; 11 bases align to TRBD1. The CDR3 has 15 amino acids. Germline V CDR1 and CDR2: MNHEY, SMNVEV (reference sequence). The V segment lost 5 bases and the J segment 6 bases; nucleotides outside the gene matches: 5. CDR3 protein: CASSHVGQGAGELFF. DNA for the CDR3: TGTGCCAGCAGTCACGTGGGACAGGGGGCCGGGGAGCTGTTTTTT.

A few counts support this clonotype. The CDR3 nucleotides are TGTGCCAGCAAGCCTAGGGGCGGGGACTACAATGAGCAGTTCTTC. It translates to CASKPRGGDYNEQFF. The chain combines TRBV11-2 with TRBJ2-1, with a possible D match to TRBD2 (6 bases). Deletions cut 7 bases from V and 3 bases from J, with 16 bases between. The CDR3 length is 15 residues. Germline CDR1 SGHAT, CDR2 FQNNGV.

The rearrangement links TRBV6-5 to TRBJ2-5; D possibly corresponds to TRBD2 (6 bases). The ends were cut back, 0 bases at V and 5 bases at J, with 7 bases in the middle. Germline assignment: CDR1 MNHEY and CDR2 SVGAGI. The CDR3 covers 13 residues. CDR3 protein: CASSYSAGETQYF. The CDR3 region has the DNA TGTGCCAGCAGTTACTCGGCGGGGGAGACCCAGTACTTC.

This clonotype was seen at least ten times. The J gene is TRBJ2-1, the V gene TRBV5-5; D perhaps matches TRBD1 (7 bases). The CDR3 is 14 amino acids. V dropped 7 bases and J dropped 8 bases, with 19 bases sitting between them. Germline CDR1 reads SGHKS; CDR2 reads YYEKEE (reference sequence). CDR3 in amino acids: CASGIRGDFDEQFF. The CDR3 coding sequence is TGTGCCAGCGGAATCAGGGGGGATTTCGATGAGCAGTTCTTC. The full variable domain, with the rest looked up from reference TRBV5-5 and TRBJ2-1, is DAGVTQSPTHLIKTRGQQVTLRCSPISGHKSVSWYQQVLGQGPQFIFQYYEKEERGRGNFPDRFSARQFPNYSSELNVNALLLGDSALYLCASGIRGDFDEQFFGPGTRLTVL.

The table lists this clonotype with many counts. The chain couples TRBV12-3 or TRBV12-4 to TRBJ2-7; maybe TRBD1 (5 bases). The CDR3 contains 14 residues. Trimming left V 4 bases short and J 2 bases short, with 12 bases between. This CDR3 is CASSWGPHAYEQYF. The CDR3 nucleotides are TGTGCCAGCAGTTGGGGCCCCCATGCCTACGAGCAGTACTTC.

Many counts were recorded for this clonotype. The chain joins TRBV6-1 to TRBJ2-7, with 9 bases fitting TRBD1. Trimming removed 1 base from V and 5 bases from J; junction bases left unmatched: 9. In germline, CDR1 is MNHNS, CDR2 SASEGT. The CDR3 has 16 amino acids. DNA for the CDR3: TGTGCCAGCAGTGAAGAAGAGGGGACAGGGTCGCACGAGCAGTACTTC. This codes for CASSEEEGTGSHEQYF.